This passage covers 17 T cell receptor beta chains from one sample sequenced in a study of blood T cell repertoires in COVID-19. The data were produced by immunoSEQ multiplex PCR, yet TCRdb's version contains in-frame clones alone and is incomplete. The table records over 70,000 clones, 88% of them present only once. The sample was peripheral blood. These receptors all come from an elderly woman with acute or convalescent COVID-19.

The genes are TRBV10-2 and TRBJ1-6; 9 bases are a match to TRBD1. Germline trimming cut 5 bases from V and 6 bases from J; bases unmatched to any gene: 8. CDR3 size: 16 residues. CDR1 and CDR2 (germline): WSHSY, SAAADI. In DNA, the CDR3 is TGCGCCAGCAGTACGGACAGGGGAGTTGGTAATTCACCCCTCCACTTT. This gives the protein CASSTDRGVGNSPLHF.

This rearrangement joins TRBV5-1 to TRBJ2-6; maybe TRBD2 (5 bases). CDR1 is SGHRS, CDR2 YFSETQ, per germline. The CDR3 has 15 amino acids. V lost 0 bases to trimming and J lost 4 bases, with 8 bases between them. The chain's CDR3 is CASSLDPGGANVLTF. CDR3 coding DNA: TGCGCCAGCAGCTTGGATCCGGGAGGGGCCAACGTCCTGACTTTC.

V gene TRBV3-1 (or the pseudogene TRBV3-2) combines with J gene TRBJ2-7, with D uncertain. The CDR3 is made up of 13 amino acids. Germline CDR1 is LGHDT and CDR2 is YNNKEL (reference sequence). V lost 2 bases and J 3 bases, leaving 8 bases between the germline ends. The CDR3 loop reads CASSQPPGYEQYF. The DNA of the CDR3 is TGTGCCAGCAGCCAACCCCCCGGCTACGAGCAGTACTTC.

The V gene is TRBV19, the J gene TRBJ1-5, with 12 positions matching TRBD1. After removal of 10 bases from V and 3 bases from J, the junction contained 10 bases not matched to a gene. The CDR3 totals 16 residues. Germline CDR1 is LNHDA and CDR2 is SQIVND (reference sequence). The CDR3 DNA reads TGTGCCACCATGAGGAGGGACAGGGGGCACAATCAGCCCCAGCATTTT. Translated, it gives CATMRRDRGHNQPQHF.

The gene calls are TRBV5-1 and TRBJ2-1; tentative D call: TRBD2 (6 bases). This CDR3 has 16 residues. V was pared by 0 bases and J by 2 bases, with 12 bases between. Germline lookup yields CDR1 SGHRS and CDR2 YFSETQ. The CDR3 DNA reads as TGCGCCAGCAGCTTGGCGGTACTAGCTACCTACAATGAGCAGTTCTTC. Its protein is CASSLAVLATYNEQFF.

The V gene is TRBV29-1, the J gene TRBJ2-1; a weak D match, TRBD2 (5 bases). This CDR3 is 12 amino acids long. V gave up 3 bases and J gave up 6 bases, with 9 bases separating them. Germline loops: CDR1 SQVTM, CDR2 ANQGSEA. The CDR3 spells CSVDMRVNEQFF. CDR3 coding DNA: TGCAGCGTTGATATGAGGGTCAATGAGCAGTTCTTC.

The J gene is TRBJ2-5, the V gene TRBV11-2; D is unresolved. The CDR3 loop spans 12 amino acids. Germline lookup yields CDR1 SGHAT and CDR2 FQNNGV. Trimming cost V 6 bases and J 2 bases, with 7 bases left between them. Written as DNA, the CDR3 is TGTGCCAGCAGTAGACATCAAGAGACCCAGTACTTC. Its protein product is CASSRHQETQYF.

The CDR3 coding sequence is TGTGCCACCAGCAGAGATATTAGGCCTCCGAGGGCCGGGGAGCTGTTTTTT. Encoded protein: CATSRDIRPPRAGELFF. The rearrangement links TRBV15 to TRBJ2-2, with D possibly matching TRBD2 (5 bases). Trimming cost V 0 bases and J 6 bases, with 17 bases left between them. The CDR3 loop spans 17 amino acids. Germline V lookup: CDR1 LNHNV, CDR2 YYDKDF (reference sequence).

This chain uses TRBV7-2 with TRBJ2-7, with 7 bases aligning to TRBD1. The CDR3 is 16 residues long. V shed 5 bases, J shed 0 bases, and the junction held 10 bases outside the gene matches. CDR1 is SGHTA, CDR2 FQGNSA, per germline. CDR3 in amino acids: CASSAARDSLSYEQYF. Written as DNA, the CDR3 is TGTGCCAGCAGCGCAGCCCGGGACAGCCTCTCCTACGAGCAGTACTTC. Full variable domain (rest looked up from reference TRBV7-2 and TRBJ2-7): GAGVSQSPSNKVTEKGKDVELRCDPISGHTALYWYRQSLGQGLEFLIYFQGNSAPDKSGLPSDRFSAERTGGSVSTLTIQRTQQEDSAVYLCASSAARDSLSYEQYFGPGTRLTVT.

The J gene is TRBJ1-2, the V gene TRBV9; tentatively, D is TRBD1 (5 bases). The CDR3 loop spans 15 amino acids. Trimming stripped 0 bases from V and 3 bases from J, with 12 bases between. Per the germline V gene, CDR1 is SGDLS and CDR2 is YYNGEE. The CDR3 coding sequence is TGTGCCAGCAGCGTAGGTGGGGTACAGGACTATGGCTACACCTTC. Translated, it gives CASSVGGVQDYGYTF.

This rearrangement joins TRBV7-3 to TRBJ2-3; 8 bases are a match to TRBD2. Per germline, CDR1 SGHTA and CDR2 FQGTGA. The CDR3 is 15 residues long. The V segment lost 2 bases and the J segment 8 bases; nucleotides outside the gene matches: 9. The CDR3 spells CASSLDGGAQGTQYF. The CDR3 region has the DNA TGTGCCAGCAGCTTAGACGGGGGGGCCCAAGGTACGCAGTATTTT.

The chain has TRBV5-4 and TRBJ1-1; 7 positions match TRBD1. Germline V gene data show CDR1 as SGHNT and CDR2 as YYREEE (reference sequence). The junction had 4 bases not matched to a gene; V was cut back by 4 bases and J by 1 base. The CDR3 is 14 amino acids. CDR3 region: CASSGTVSNTEAFF. CDR3 nucleotides: TGTGCCAGCAGCGGGACAGTTTCGAACACTGAAGCTTTCTTT.

This clone came up once. The chain joins TRBV18 to TRBJ2-7; D remains ambiguous. The CDR3 spans 13 residues. Germline lookup yields CDR1 KGHSH and CDR2 LQKENI. Trimming stripped 3 bases from V and 0 bases from J, with 6 bases between. CDR3 region: CASSPDTSYEQYF. In DNA form, the CDR3 reads TGTGCCAGCTCACCTGACACCTCCTACGAGCAGTACTTC.

V is TRBV2 and J is TRBJ2-1; perhaps TRBD2 as D (6 bases). The CDR3 extends over 11 amino acids. V dropped 11 bases and J dropped 7 bases, with 12 bases sitting between them. The germline CDR1 and CDR2 sequences are SNHLY and FYNNEI. CDR3 in amino acids: CASERGNEQFF. Here the CDR3 DNA reads TGTGCCTCTGAACGGGGGAATGAGCAGTTCTTC.

The chain is built from TRBV20-1 and TRBJ1-2, with D tentatively TRBD1 (5 bases). V was pared by 8 bases and J by 5 bases, with 12 bases between. The CDR3 runs 11 residues. The germline V gene encodes CDR1 DFQATT and CDR2 SNEGSKA (reference sequence). The CDR3 reads CSQIRGYGYTF. The CDR3 DNA sequence: TGCAGTCAAATACGGGGGTATGGCTACACCTTC.

CDR3 DNA: TGTGCCAGCAGCTTAGATTCTAGCGGGAGGGCCCATGAGCAGTTCTTC. Translating gives CASSLDSSGRAHEQFF. The chain couples TRBV11-3 to TRBJ2-1, with TRBD2 matching over 12 bases. The CDR3 runs to 16 residues. The V and J ends lost 0 bases and 8 bases, in that order; junction bases with no gene match: 5. CDR1 is SGHNT, CDR2 YENEEA, per germline.

This chain uses TRBV11-2 with TRBJ1-1; TRBD1 matches at 7 bases. The germline gives CDR1 SGHAT, CDR2 FQNNGV. CDR3 size: 15 residues. The V and J ends lost 3 bases and 1 base, in that order; junction bases with no gene match: 5. CDR3 sequence (DNA): TGTGCCAGCAGCTTCGCAGGGACAGCGAACACTGAAGCTTTCTTT. As protein: CASSFAGTANTEAFF.